This T cell receptor (beta chain) is from a study of tumor-infiltrating lymphocytes in primary liver carcinoma. Across the whole study: There were tumors of stage T1-T3 N0M0, each 4.2 to 10 cm across.

Study-wide results and limits: Relative to blood, tumors carried a significantly larger fraction of the repertoire in their top 250 clones (p = 0.039).

Regarding this clonotype: Its specificity is not known. One end of the junction fails to match germline, which may point to a read error.

This CDR3 has 16 residues. Using a constant-region primer together with ProtoScript II reverse transcriptase, TCR beta cDNA was made from approximately 500 ng of total RNA. Three nested multiplex PCR rounds of slightly modified ARM-PCR generated TCR beta libraries. For approximately 10 cycles apiece, the opening two PCR rounds ran with TRBV1-TRBV30 forward primers and a C-beta reverse primer. TCRdb used MiXCR to reprocess the multiplex PCR reads, holding one entry per CDR3 protein. The sample yields about 110,000 distinct CDR3 sequences, approximately 80% seen once. Without any cell sorting, 20-30 mg of bulk tissue yielded co-extracted RNA and DNA.

The sample taken for sequencing was liver tumor tissue from sampling region 3. Documented subset: tumor region T3, left-lateral pole. The sequence was collected from a man aged 35 to 55 with primary liver carcinoma and hepatitis B virus infection. The chain couples TRBV12-3 or TRBV12-4 to TRBJ2-3; 14 positions match TRBD2. CDR3 amino acids: CASIWGLAGVSDTQYF. Here the CDR3 DNA reads TGTGCCAGCATCTGGGGACTAGCGGGAGTCAGTGATACGCAGTACTTT.